Listed below are T cell receptor beta chains from one sample, sequenced in a study of tumor and adjacent non-tumor tissue in lung cancer. Each CDR3 protein is one row after TCRdb ran MiXCR on the multiplex PCR reads. Among roughly 67,000 distinct CDR3 sequences listed, 75% to 85% were seen once. The sequencing input was distant non-tumor lung tissue. These TCRs come from a man aged 60 to 69 with non-small cell lung cancer. The conserved cysteine and the conserved F or W are not part of the CDR3 here. Fields, in order: J gene, V gene, CDR3 protein.

J: TRBJ2-7; V: TRBV5-1; CDR3: ASSSGQGSPYEQY
J: TRBJ2-7; V: TRBV6-5; CDR3: ASSYYIPNLAGRHYEQY
J: TRBJ2-1; V: TRBV6-1; CDR3: GSSEPGLAGVVGYNEQF
J: TRBJ2-1; V: TRBV2; CDR3: ASSEAGQGYNEQF
J: TRBJ2-3; V: TRBV5-4; CDR3: ASSENTDTQY
J: TRBJ2-2; V: TRBV4-1; CDR3: TSSSGRTNTGELF
J: TRBJ2-1; V: TRBV6-5; CDR3: ANSYGSGALNEQF
J: TRBJ1-1; V: TRBV6-1; CDR3: ARSGNRVGNTEAF
J: TRBJ1-1; V: TRBV5-1; CDR3: ASSLSAGTGGRLNTEAF
J: TRBJ2-3; V: TRBV7-8; CDR3: TSSLGTPAYTQY
J: TRBJ1-1; V: TRBV7-9; CDR3: ASAVTRLNTEAF
J: TRBJ2-5; V: TRBV7-7; CDR3: ASTPQGPGETQY
J: TRBJ2-6; V: TRBV29-1; CDR3: SAREKAWANFLT
J: -; V: TRBV29-1; CDR3: SVVDMDNRPQY
J: TRBJ1-1; V: TRBV14; CDR3: ASSQSLGVRTEAF
J: TRBJ1-1; V: TRBV28; CDR3: ASSEGGREAI
J: TRBJ2-5; V: TRBV5-4; CDR3: ASSFDGEETQY
J: TRBJ2-2; V: TRBV6-1; CDR3: ANSGLDTTSTGELF
J: TRBJ2-7; V: TRBV6-6; CDR3: ASATGTGCEQY
J: TRBJ2-7; V: TRBV20-1; CDR3: SARTGTLSSYEQY
J: TRBJ2-6; V: TRBV5-1; CDR3: ASSLGQEVGANVLT
J: TRBJ2-1; V: TRBV11-3; CDR3: ANSLNQLAGLCEQF
J: TRBJ2-7; V: TRBV29-1; CDR3: SVPRGQENEQH
J: TRBJ2-7; V: TRBV4-2; CDR3: TSSQARSSGSYEQY
J: TRBJ2-6; V: TRBV29-1; CDR3: SVTETWGHGANVLT
J: TRBJ2-3; V: TRBV11-2; CDR3: ASSIDAGGFLSTDTQY
J: TRBJ2-5; V: TRBV4-1; CDR3: ASSRGGGQRETQY
J: TRBJ2-1; V: TRBV6-2/TRBV6-3; CDR3: ASSHDIRGSFPAEQF
J: TRBJ2-5; V: TRBV5-6; CDR3: ASSPLRGDSLETQY
J: TRBJ2-7; V: TRBV4-2; CDR3: ASSSYHKETYEQY
J: TRBJ1-4; V: TRBV6-6; CDR3: ASSSRRQLENLF
J: TRBJ2-5; V: TRBV6-5; CDR3: ASSSGLSVGGETQY
J: TRBJ2-7; V: TRBV6-6; CDR3: ASSSGSFKSYEQY
J: TRBJ2-7; V: TRBV5-6; CDR3: TSILSGESYEQY
J: TRBJ2-6; V: TRBV10-3; CDR3: AISEHGTSVRDSEANVLT
J: TRBJ2-7; V: TRBV6-5; CDR3: TSCYERNSYEQY
J: TRBJ2-7; V: TRBV4-1; CDR3: TSSQGGGLSYEQY
J: TRBJ1-2; V: TRBV28; CDR3: ASSPLWTKSGYT
J: TRBJ1-5; V: TRBV13; CDR3: ASSEGPRHDQPQH
J: TRBJ1-2; V: TRBV10-1; CDR3: ATRTGGYT